Listed here are 17 T cell receptor beta chains from one sample, sequenced in a study of post-analysis software for immune sequencing data (dated by TCRdb to about 2015). Here is what the overall study found, with its caveats: Significantly higher frequencies in patients than in controls were found for about 5 TRBV segments, including TRBV5-6, TRBV5-1 and TRBV20-1.

The protocol used for the library was PCR. The sequencer was an Illumina HiSeq 2500. To reduce PCR and sequencing biases, unique molecular identifiers were incorporated into the TCR beta cDNA libraries. In-frame beta chains were kept once TCRdb had trimmed the public reads at Q25 with fastp and called clones with MiXCR. Under each unique CDR3 protein, matching rows form one entry showing the most common genes and DNA. Counted in this sample were a few hundred thousand distinct CDR3 sequences; roughly 46% of them appeared once. Jointly, the top ten make up 9% to 14% of the sample. The antigens for these receptors are not known. Sample: blood. These receptors were collected from a girl between 5 and 17 years old with multiple sclerosis.

This chain links TRBV7-2 with TRBJ2-5, with D perhaps matching TRBD1 or TRBD2 (5 bases each). This CDR3 contains 15 residues. CDR1 and CDR2 from the germline V gene are SGHTA and FQGNSA. V lost 5 bases and J 5 bases, leaving 18 bases between the germline ends. DNA of the CDR3: TGTGCCAGCAGCCGACGCGCGAGGGGCTTGGAGACCCAGTACTTC. Translation gives CASSRRARGLETQYF.

The genes are TRBV20-1 and TRBJ2-5, with D maybe TRBD2 (6 bases). TRBJ2-1 matches the DNA end more closely, so the J call is doubtful. Germline V lookup: CDR1 DFQATT, CDR2 SNEGSKA (reference sequence). The CDR3 consists of 14 residues. The CDR3 sequence: CSAIRDSYQETQFF. The CDR3 region has the DNA TGCAGTGCAATACGGGACTCTTATCAAGAGACCCAGTTCTTC.

This clonotype has a handful of counts. The chain is built from TRBV29-1 and TRBJ1-2; 10 positions match TRBD1. There are 15 residues in the CDR3. V shed 6 bases and J 2 bases; nucleotides not matched to a gene: 9. CDR1 SQVTM and CDR2 ANQGSEA come from the germline V gene. The CDR3 DNA sequence: TGCAGCGTCGGACAGGGGGGATCGAAGAACTATGGCTACACCTTC. Encoded protein: CSVGQGGSKNYGYTF.

The rearrangement links TRBV4-1 to TRBJ2-7; the match to TRBD2 covers 9 bases. This CDR3 has 16 amino acids. V gave up 1 base and J gave up 3 bases; unmatched junction bases: 7. Germline CDR1 and CDR2: MGHRA and YSYEKL. The CDR3 DNA reads TGCGCCAGCAGCCAAGGGACTAGCGCTTCAGGCTACGAGCAGTACTTC. Encoded protein: CASSQGTSASGYEQYF.

The gene calls are TRBV7-2 and TRBJ2-1; D gene uncertain. V was clipped by 1 base and J by 10 bases, with 11 bases between them. The V gene's germline CDR1 is SGHTA and CDR2 FQGNSA. The CDR3 has 13 amino acids. This chain's CDR3 is CASSLGVSYEQFF. In nucleotides, the CDR3 is TGTGCCAGCAGCTTAGGGGTCTCCTACGAGCAGTTCTTC.

This chain joins TRBV28 and TRBJ2-1; 16 positions match TRBD2. Germline CDR1 is MDHEN and CDR2 is SYDVKM. V lost 4 bases to trimming and J lost 5 bases; unmatched junction nucleotides: 11. This CDR3 spans 19 amino acids. The CDR3 loop is CASSWTGTSGRGIHNEQFF. The CDR3 region has the DNA TGTGCCAGCAGTTGGACCGGGACTAGCGGGAGGGGGATTCACAATGAGCAGTTCTTC.

This clonotype was seen more than once but under ten times. The chain has TRBV10-3 and TRBJ2-1; D is perhaps TRBD1 (6 bases). Trimming shortened V by 7 bases and J by 9 bases, and 13 bases separated the two germline ends. Germline V CDR1 and CDR2: ENHRY, SYGVKD. There are 12 residues in the CDR3. CDR3 nucleotides: TGTGCCATCACCGGAATGGGGGCTGAGCAGTTCTTC. Translating it yields CAITGMGAEQFF.

This clonotype was found many times. J is TRBJ1-5 and V is TRBV30, with 11 bases matching TRBD1. The CDR3 is made up of 16 amino acids. Germline V lookup: CDR1 GTSNPN, CDR2 SVGIG (reference sequence). V dropped 0 bases and J dropped 2; count of bases not matched to a gene: 3. The CDR3 sequence is CAWSVGTGGGNQPQHF. In nucleotides, the CDR3 is TGTGCCTGGAGTGTAGGGACAGGGGGAGGCAATCAGCCCCAGCATTTT. Drawing the rest from reference TRBV30 and TRBJ1-5, the complete variable domain is SQTIHQWPATLVQPVGSPLSLECTVEGTSNPNLYWYRQAAGRGLQLLFYSVGIGQISSEVPQNLSASRPQDRQFILSSKKLLLSDSGFYLCAWSVGTGGGNQPQHFGDGTRLSIL.

As for this clonotype: One junction end does not reproduce the germline sequence, and a read error may be involved. The CDR3 region has the DNA TGCGGTGCTAGAGGACTAGCGGGATTCGATGAGCAGTTCTTC. Translation: CGARGLAGFDEQFF. V and J are TRBV20-1 and TRBJ2-1; the match to TRBD2 covers 12 bases. The germline CDR1 and CDR2 sequences are DFQATT and SNEGSKA (reference sequence). The CDR3 is made up of 14 amino acids.

The genes are TRBV30 and TRBJ2-5, with a tentative D call TRBD2 (5 bases). The CDR3 sequence is 15 residues long. V was trimmed by 4 bases and J by 2 bases, leaving 17 bases between them. Germline V gives CDR1 GTSNPN, CDR2 SVGIG (reference sequence). The CDR3 nucleotides read TGTGCCTGGAAGGGTCGGGGAATGGGTCAAGAGACCCAGTACTTC. This gives the protein CAWKGRGMGQETQYF.

The V and J genes are TRBV3-1 and TRBJ1-4; TRBD1 matches 10 bases. The CDR3 is 14 amino acids. Per the germline V gene, CDR1 is LGHDT and CDR2 is YNNKEL (reference sequence). V shed 5 bases and J 7 bases; nucleotides not matched to a gene: 4. CDR3 nucleotide sequence: TGTGCCAGCAGCTACGGGACAGGGGTTGAAAAACTGTTTTTT. Encoded protein: CASSYGTGVEKLFF.

This clonotype showed up just a few times. The chain uses TRBV7-3 and TRBJ2-5; D perhaps matches TRBD2 (6 bases). Trimming cost V 2 bases and J 5 bases, with 9 bases left between them. There are 13 residues in the CDR3. Germline lookup yields CDR1 SGHTA and CDR2 FQGTGA. The CDR3 nucleotides read TGTGCCAGCAGCTTATATGGGGGGGAGACCCAGTACTTC. It translates to CASSLYGGETQYF.

The table lists this clonotype with a few counts. The rearrangement links TRBV6-1 to TRBJ1-2, with D hard to call. Between the trimmed V and J ends, which lost 7 bases and 3 bases, there was a span of 12 bases. The CDR3 has 13 amino acids. Looked up from germline, CDR1 is MNHNS and CDR2 is SASEGT. The CDR3 loop reads CASILSEYYGYTF. CDR3 in DNA: TGTGCCAGCATTCTATCTGAGTACTATGGCTACACCTTC.

The CDR3 DNA is TGCAGCGTTGGAGGACAGGGCACGAGCTCCTACGAGCAGTACTTC. It is translated as CSVGGQGTSSYEQYF. The chain links TRBV29-1 to TRBJ2-7, with 8 bases aligning to TRBD1. Germline values: CDR1 SQVTM, CDR2 ANQGSEA. There are 15 residues in the CDR3. Trimming cost V 4 bases and J 0 bases; bases outside gene matches: 8.

There are a few counts of this clonotype. The gene calls are TRBV7-2 and TRBJ2-1; D is uncertain. From germline, CDR1 is SGHTA and CDR2 FQGNSA. This CDR3 has 14 amino acids. V was trimmed by 3 bases and J by 5 bases, leaving 11 bases between them. The CDR3 is CASSLYRQDNEQFF. The CDR3 DNA follows: TGTGCCAGCAGCTTGTACCGCCAGGACAATGAGCAGTTCTTC.

This rearrangement joins TRBV15 to TRBJ2-7, with D unresolved. The CDR3 sequence is 14 residues long. CDR1 and CDR2 (germline): LNHNV, YYDKDF (reference sequence). Trimming took off 0 bases at V and 3 bases at J, with 9 bases between the two ends. The CDR3, as DNA: TGTGCCACCAGCAGAGATCCAGGCAGCTACGAGCAGTACTTC. Its protein is CATSRDPGSYEQYF.

The chain recombines TRBV20-1 with TRBJ2-5, with 12 bases fitting TRBD2. CDR3 size: 13 residues. Per germline, CDR1 DFQATT and CDR2 SNEGSKA (reference sequence). CDR3 nucleotide sequence: TGCAGCGAGACTAGCGGGAGAGAGGAGACCCAGTACTTC. Its translation is CSETSGREETQYF.